The TCR beta chain under discussion was sequenced for a study of cytotoxic CD8 clonotypes in ibrutinib-treated CLL. About the research overall: Sequencing produced an average of approximately 230,000 productive templates and some 100,000 productive rearrangements per sample. General study findings and limits: Measured clonality at baseline was greater than in age-matched healthy donors and tracked with circulating CD8+ T-cell counts. Public clonotypes, rarely seen, contracted or held steady on treatment.

V was clipped by 4 bases and J by 2 bases; unmatched bases: 8. The CDR3 contains 15 residues. Germline V gives CDR1 SGHDT, CDR2 YYEEEE. Using immunoSEQ multiplex PCR, the repertoire was profiled, and TCRdb retains in-frame clones only, with some absent. The sample holds 110,000 to 150,000 clones, about 78% seen once. This clone has just one count. Its target is not known. Roughly 1.9 micrograms of genomic DNA from cryopreserved PBMCs went into TCR beta libraries. The source of this sequence is a human donor with chronic lymphocytic leukemia. The chain uses TRBV5-6 and TRBJ2-7; 8 positions match TRBD2. The starting material was PBMCs, obtained after 24 months of ibrutinib treatment. CDR3 loop: CASSDRGGTPYEQYF. As DNA, the CDR3 is TGTGCCAGCAGCGACCGGGGGGGGACCCCCTACGAGCAGTACTTC.